This TCR beta chain was recovered during a study of OX40 agonist ivuxolimab in advanced cancers. About the study: Patients were treated with intravenous ivuxolimab, dosed at 0.01 to 10 mg/kg and infused every 2 weeks.

The protocol was immunoSEQ multiplex PCR, while the TCRdb copy is restricted to in-frame clones and leaves out a portion. The data hold 100,000 to 140,000 clones, with more than 85% observed a single time. Trimming pared 1 base from V and 4 bases from J, leaving 12 bases between. From germline, CDR1 is SNHLY and CDR2 FYNNEI. CDR3 size: 15 residues. This TCR derives from an adult with an advanced solid tumor such as melanoma, head and neck, liver or kidney cancer. The gene calls are TRBV2 and TRBJ2-3; a weak D match, TRBD2 (5 bases). The material sequenced was CD4+ or CD8+ T cells sorted from blood, taken in a trial of the OX40 agonist ivuxolimab. The CDR3 nucleotides read TGTGCCAGCAGTGAAGAGAGACTATCCCCAGATACGCAGTATTTT. It encodes CASSEERLSPDTQYF.